Each of the 26 T cell receptor beta chains below was sequenced from the same sample in a study of cytomegalovirus exposure and HLA in healthy donors. 13 Jbeta primers and 60 Vbeta primers were used for the PCR. Profiling relied on immunoSEQ multiplex PCR, and the TCRdb table lists in-frame clones only, not all of them. The sample yields about 160,000 clones, 75% to 80% seen once. Sequencing input: PBMCs. These receptors were obtained from a woman aged 45-65 years in good health and CMV-seropositive.

The rearrangement links TRBV7-2 to TRBJ1-3; D might be TRBD1 (5 bases). Trimming pared 5 bases from V and 4 bases from J, leaving 12 bases between. The CDR3 has 14 residues. Germline CDR1 SGHTA, CDR2 FQGNSA. CDR3 protein: CASSPAGVGNTIYF. CDR3 sequence (DNA): TGTGCCAGCAGCCCCGCGGGGGTGGGAAACACCATATATTTT.

The V call is TRBV2, the J call TRBJ1-1; D is ambiguous. Germline CDR1 SNHLY, CDR2 FYNNEI. The CDR3 totals 12 residues. V was shortened by 10 bases and J by 7 bases, with 16 bases between the two germline ends. CDR3 sequence: CATVGLSVEAFF. CDR3 sequence (DNA): TGTGCCACCGTAGGACTAAGTGTTGAAGCTTTCTTT. Using reference TRBV2 and TRBJ1-1 for the parts outside the CDR3, the full variable domain is EPEVTQTPSHQVTQMGQEVILRCVPISNHLYFYWYRQILGQKVEFLVSFYNNEISEKSEIFDDQFSVERPDGSNFTLKIRSTKLEDSAMYFCATVGLSVEAFFGQGTRLTVV.

This chain links TRBV18 with TRBJ1-1; D gene unclear. Germline-derived CDR1 and CDR2 are KGHSH and LQKENI. This CDR3 comprises 13 residues. V was cut by 5 bases and J by 1 base, with 8 bases left in between. Here the CDR3 reads CASSTNGNTEAFF. As DNA, the CDR3 is TGTGCCAGCTCAACGAACGGGAACACTGAAGCTTTCTTT. The full variable domain, completed using reference TRBV18 and TRBJ1-1, is NAGVMQNPRHLVRRRGQEARLRCSPMKGHSHVYWYRQLPEEGLKFMVYLQKENIIDESGMPKERFSAEFPKEGPSILRIQQVVRGDSAAYFCASSTNGNTEAFFGQGTRLTVV.

This clone was recorded a few times. V usage is TRBV6-6 and J usage is TRBJ2-7; the D is unclear. This CDR3 is built from 12 residues. The V and J ends lost 5 bases and 2 bases respectively, with 7 bases between them. The germline gives CDR1 MNHNY, CDR2 SVGAGI (reference sequence). CDR3 region: CASSKPTYEQYF. CDR3 bases: TGTGCCAGCAGTAAGCCAACCTACGAGCAGTACTTC.

In its sample, this clone was seen a few times. The chain couples TRBV28 to TRBJ1-5; D is perhaps TRBD1 (6 bases). The CDR3 loop spans 16 amino acids. Germline values: CDR1 MDHEN, CDR2 SYDVKM. The V gene lost 3 bases and the J gene lost 2 bases, with 14 bases spanning the gap. CDR3: CASSFVGRGGNQPQHF. CDR3 nucleotides: TGTGCCAGCAGTTTCGTAGGCAGGGGCGGCAATCAGCCCCAGCATTTT.

The genes are TRBV4-3 and TRBJ1-3; D is possibly TRBD1 (5 bases). The CDR3 totals 16 residues. Trimming removed 0 bases from V and 0 bases from J, with 9 bases in between. Germline assignment: CDR1 LGHNA and CDR2 YSLEER. CDR3 bases: TGCGCCAGCAGCCAAGACTGGGGCTACTCTGGAAACACCATATATTTT. Translation gives CASSQDWGYSGNTIYF.

A few counts support this clone. This chain connects TRBV5-1 to TRBJ2-1, with 15 bases that match TRBD2. Germline trimming cut 4 bases from V and 8 bases from J; bases unmatched to any gene: 10. The CDR3 covers 17 residues. Germline CDR1 SGHRS, CDR2 YFSETQ. The CDR3 DNA reads TGCGCCAGCAGCCCTGCCCGGACTAGCGGGGGGGGTCATGAGCAGTTCTTC. Encoded protein: CASSPARTSGGGHEQFF.

CDR3 nucleotide sequence: TGTGCCAGCAGCTTTTCCCGGACGCAGTATTTT. Translating it yields CASSFSRTQYF. The chain has TRBV5-6 and TRBJ2-3; unclear D gene. Looked up from germline, CDR1 is SGHDT and CDR2 is YYEEEE. The CDR3 is 11 residues long. Trimming took off 2 bases at V and 9 bases at J, with 7 bases between the two ends.

The table lists this clone with a few counts. This chain connects TRBV4-3 to TRBJ1-4, with unresolved D. The V gene lost 4 bases and the J gene lost 0 bases, with 9 bases spanning the gap. The CDR3 loop spans 15 amino acids. Germline V gene lookup returns CDR1 LGHNA and CDR2 YSLEER. This CDR3 reads CASSLSLATNEKLFF. The CDR3 region has the DNA TGCGCCAGCAGCCTCAGTCTAGCAACTAATGAAAAACTGTTTTTT.

The chain combines TRBV2 with TRBJ1-5; no reliable D call. CDR3 size: 14 residues. Trimming took 6 bases from V and 4 from J, leaving 13 bases between them. Germline V CDR1 and CDR2: SNHLY, FYNNEI. The CDR3 reads CASRSNGWNQPQHF. The CDR3 coding sequence is TGTGCCAGCAGGTCGAACGGTTGGAATCAGCCCCAGCATTTT. The whole variable domain, filled in from reference TRBV2 and TRBJ1-5, reads EPEVTQTPSHQVTQMGQEVILRCVPISNHLYFYWYRQILGQKVEFLVSFYNNEISEKSEIFDDQFSVERPDGSNFTLKIRSTKLEDSAMYFCASRSNGWNQPQHFGDGTRLSIL.

The chain couples TRBV18 to TRBJ1-6, with D maybe TRBD1 (6 bases). The CDR3 is 13 residues long. V was pared by 5 bases and J by 9 bases, with 11 bases between. Per germline, CDR1 KGHSH and CDR2 LQKENI. In DNA form, the CDR3 reads TGTGCCAGCTCAGGGGGCTTAAGTTCACCCCTCCACTTT. Protein: CASSGGLSSPLHF.

The chain recombines TRBV2 with TRBJ2-5; a possible D gene is TRBD1 (6 bases). Deletions cut 6 bases from V and 3 bases from J, with 8 bases between. Germline CDR1 and CDR2: SNHLY and FYNNEI. The CDR3 runs 12 residues. The CDR3 here is CASRNREETQYF. The CDR3 DNA follows: TGTGCCAGCAGAAACAGGGAAGAGACCCAGTACTTC.

The rearrangement links TRBV13 to TRBJ2-7; D call uncertain. CDR3 length: 15 residues. The V gene lost 0 bases and the J gene lost 6 bases, with 15 bases spanning the gap. From germline, CDR1 is PRHDT and CDR2 FYEKMQ (reference sequence). CDR3 loop: CASSLGVKEPVEQYF. The DNA of the CDR3 is TGTGCCAGCAGCTTAGGGGTCAAGGAGCCGGTCGAGCAGTACTTC.

V is TRBV7-9 and J is TRBJ1-1; no firm D call. V dropped 7 bases and J dropped 1 base, with 13 bases sitting between them. Germline-derived CDR1 and CDR2 are SEHNR and FQNEAQ (reference sequence). The CDR3 runs 14 residues. CDR3 loop: CASTVRGKNTEAFF. The CDR3 DNA reads TGTGCCAGCACCGTACGGGGAAAGAACACTGAAGCTTTCTTT.

The chain joins TRBV27 to TRBJ2-5; TRBD1 might be the D (6 bases). The CDR3 has 13 amino acids. Germline CDR1 reads MNHEY; CDR2 reads SMNVEV (reference sequence). Trimming shortened V by 4 bases and J by 6 bases, and 12 bases separated the two germline ends. CDR3 sequence: CASSSLRGKTQYF. In DNA, the CDR3 is TGTGCCAGCAGTTCACTCAGGGGTAAGACCCAGTACTTC.

This chain links TRBV19 with TRBJ1-3, with D possibly matching TRBD1 (6 bases). Looked up from germline, CDR1 is LNHDA and CDR2 is SQIVND (reference sequence). Trimming left V 3 bases short and J 4 bases short, with 10 bases between. CDR3 size: 14 residues. The CDR3 is CASSISGDGNTIYF. CDR3 DNA sequence: TGTGCCAGTAGTATTTCAGGGGACGGAAACACCATATATTTT.

This sequence joins TRBV5-4 and TRBJ2-7, with TRBD1 as a possible D gene (5 bases). V lost 0 bases to trimming and J lost 4 bases, with 14 bases between them. The CDR3 has 15 residues. Germline lookup yields CDR1 SGHNT and CDR2 YYREEE (reference sequence). This CDR3 reads CASSLANGALYEQYF. CDR3 in DNA: TGTGCCAGCAGCTTGGCCAATGGGGCTCTGTACGAGCAGTACTTC.

The gene calls are TRBV2 and TRBJ1-5; no definite D call. Trimming took 7 bases from V and 2 from J, leaving 9 bases between them. The length of the CDR3 is 13 residues. Germline assignment: CDR1 SNHLY and CDR2 FYNNEI. As DNA, the CDR3 is TGTGCCAGCACATTCGAGGGCAATCAGCCCCAGCATTTT. Protein sequence: CASTFEGNQPQHF.

The chain joins TRBV7-2 to TRBJ2-3; 8 nucleotides align to TRBD2. J gave up 2 bases and V 1 base, and 2 bases lay outside the gene matches. The germline V gene encodes CDR1 SGHTA and CDR2 FQGNSA. CDR3 length: 15 amino acids. This chain's CDR3 is CASSLGGGFTDTQYF. DNA for the CDR3: TGTGCCAGCAGCTTAGGCGGGGGGTTCACAGATACGCAGTATTTT.

The chain joins TRBV5-4 to TRBJ1-1; 8 nucleotides agree with TRBD1. The CDR3 contains 14 residues. V trimming: 2 bases; J trimming: 8 bases; junction bases outside the gene matches: 8. Germline V gene sequence: CDR1 SGHNT, CDR2 YYREEE (reference sequence). In DNA, the CDR3 is TGTGCCAGCAGCTTACAGGGGGGAGGCTGGGAAGCTTTCTTT. This encodes CASSLQGGGWEAFF. The variable domain in full, completed from reference TRBV5-4 and TRBJ1-1, reads ETGVTQSPTHLIKTRGQQVTLRCSSQSGHNTVSWYQQALGQGPQFIFQYYREEENGRGNFPPRFSGLQFPNYSSELNVNALELDDSALYLCASSLQGGGWEAFFGQGTRLTVV.

The chain carries TRBV14 and TRBJ1-2; a possible D gene is TRBD1 (5 bases). CDR3 length: 15 residues. The germline CDR1 and CDR2 sequences are SGHDN and FVKESK. V gave up 8 bases and J gave up 4 bases, with 20 bases separating them. CDR3 nucleotides: TGTGCCAGCCTCCATGGACCGGACACTCCCTATGGCTACACCTTC. Its translation is CASLHGPDTPYGYTF.

The genes are TRBV5-1 and TRBJ2-1; TRBD1 might be the D (6 bases). V lost 0 bases and J 8 bases, leaving 12 bases between the germline ends. The CDR3 is made up of 14 amino acids. Looked up from germline, CDR1 is SGHRS and CDR2 is YFSETQ. Written as DNA, the CDR3 is TGCGCCAGCAGCTTGGTGGCAGGGGCGGATGAGCAGTTCTTC. It encodes CASSLVAGADEQFF.

This chain uses TRBV12-5 with TRBJ2-7, with unresolved D. Germline assignment: CDR1 LGHNT and CDR2 FRNRAP. The CDR3 runs 8 residues. V dropped 11 bases and J dropped 5 bases, with 4 bases sitting between them. In DNA form, the CDR3 reads TGTGCTGGCAACGAGCAGTACTTC. As protein: CAGNEQYF.

The chain is built from TRBV19 and TRBJ2-5; TRBD2 agrees at 7 bases. The V and J ends lost 6 bases and 4 bases, in that order; junction bases with no gene match: 8. CDR3 length: 14 residues. CDR1 LNHDA and CDR2 SQIVND come from the germline V gene (reference sequence). The CDR3 loop reads CASSPPGGRETQYF. CDR3 sequence (DNA): TGTGCCAGTAGCCCCCCCGGGGGGAGAGAGACCCAGTACTTC.

The chain couples TRBV12-2 to TRBJ2-7; TRBD2, the D gene given by the table, was not confirmed from the DNA. TRBV12-2 is flagged as a pseudogene. CDR3 length: 20 amino acids. The CDR3 loop is CASRLAPTFCICGRANEQYF. The CDR3 nucleotides are TGTGCAAGTCGCTTAGCGCCCACTTTCTGTATATGCGGGAGGGCTAACGAGCAGTACTTC.

The chain uses TRBV28 and TRBJ1-5, with TRBD1 as a possible D gene (5 bases). V was pared by 7 bases and J by 7 bases, with 14 bases between. This CDR3 region has 13 residues. Germline CDR1 is MDHEN and CDR2 is SYDVKM. CDR3 in amino acids: CASNSGIRQPQHF. DNA of the CDR3: TGTGCCAGCAATTCAGGGATCCGGCAGCCCCAGCATTTT. The full variable domain, completed using reference TRBV28 and TRBJ1-5, is DVKVTQSSRYLVKRTGEKVFLECVQDMDHENMFWYRQDPGLGLRLIYFSYDVKMKEKGDIPEGYSVSREKKERFSLILESASTNQTSMYLCASNSGIRQPQHFGDGTRLSIL.